These T cell receptor beta chains were read from a single sample in a study of cytomegalovirus exposure and HLA in healthy donors. Some clones are missing from TCRdb's copy, which holds only in-frame ones; the method was immunoSEQ multiplex PCR. The table has 95,000 to 100,000 clones, about 77% seen once. Source material: PBMCs. These receptors were collected from a man in his forties in good health and CMV-seronegative. Each CDR3 is given with its conserved first and last residue. The D gene is left open where the match is weak. Size is omitted from some rows. Given values are once, few, many or a class for expanded clones.

-	TRBJ2-7	TRBV23-1	-	CASSQQDRSYEQYF	TGCGCCAGCAGTCAACAAGACAGGAGTTACGAGCAGTACTTC
TRBD1	TRBJ1-3	TRBV19	-	CASTRRQGSTGNTIYF	TGTGCCAGTACCAGAAGACAGGGTTCAACTGGAAACACCATATATTTT
TRBD2	TRBJ2-7	TRBV28	once	CATTASGAYEQYF	TGTGCCACGACGGCTAGCGGAGCCTACGAGCAGTACTTC
TRBD1	TRBJ1-2	TRBV5-1	-	CASRTTTGPLDGYTF	TGCGCCAGCAGAACAACGACAGGGCCTCTCGATGGCTACACCTTC
TRBD2	TRBJ2-1	TRBV28	-	CASGTSGRWGEQFF	TGTGCCAGCGGGACTAGCGGGAGGTGGGGTGAGCAGTTCTTC
TRBD1	TRBJ1-6	TRBV27	-	CASSNRQGNSPLHF	TGTGCCAGCAGTAACCGACAGGGTAATTCACCCCTCCACTTT
-	TRBJ2-2	TRBV6-1	few	CAAKQGDYTGELFF	TGTGCCGCGAAACAGGGTGATTACACCGGGGAGCTGTTTTTT
TRBD1	TRBJ1-2	TRBV18	few	CASSPTGTVGGYTF	TGTGCCAGCTCACCCACCGGGACAGTTGGTGGCTACACCTTC
TRBD1	TRBJ1-5	TRBV6-1	-	CASSEDRGGNQPQHF	TGTGCCAGCAGCGAGGACAGGGGTGGGAACCAGCCCCAGCATTTT
-	TRBJ1-2	TRBV7-6	-	CASSPLAGSYGYTF	TGTGCCAGCAGCCCTCTTGCAGGGTCCTATGGCTACACCTTC
-	TRBJ1-5	TRBV30	-	CAWSSQGGQPQHF	TGTGCCTGGAGTTCTCAGGGAGGGCAGCCCCAGCATTTT
TRBD1	TRBJ1-1	TRBV30	-	CAWSSGTGGANTEAFF	TGTGCCTGGAGTTCCGGGACAGGGGGTGCGAACACTGAAGCTTTCTTT
-	TRBJ2-5	TRBV7-3	-	CASSLGPQETQYF	TGTGCCAGCAGCTTGGGGCCGCAAGAGACCCAGTACTTC
-	TRBJ2-7	TRBV6-5	-	CASSRQATYEQYF	TGTGCCAGCAGCCGACAGGCCACCTACGAGCAGTACTTC
-	TRBJ2-3	TRBV27	-	CASGLKAGFRDTQYF	TGTGCCAGCGGCCTCAAAGCAGGGTTTCGAGATACGCAGTATTTT
-	TRBJ2-1	TRBV2	once	CASRLRDSYNEQFF	TGTGCCAGCAGGCTGCGGGACTCCTACAATGAGCAGTTCTTC
-	TRBJ2-7	TRBV5-1	once	CASSFALTLNEQYF	TGCGCCAGCAGCTTTGCACTCACGCTAAATGAGCAGTACTTC
TRBD1	TRBJ2-1	TRBV28	-	CASSTYAGTGLSNEQFF	TGTGCCAGCAGTACGTACGCCGGGACAGGGTTATCAAATGAGCAGTTCTTC
TRBD1	TRBJ1-6	TRBV2	-	CASSAGDRGITSPLHF	TGTGCCAGCAGTGCCGGAGACAGGGGTATCACTTCACCCCTCCACTTT
-	TRBJ1-1	TRBV20-1	-	CSPEGTEAFF	TGCAGTCCGGAGGGCACTGAAGCTTTCTTT
TRBD2	TRBJ2-3	TRBV7-8	-	CASSLLAGGSTDTQYF	TGTGCCAGCAGCCTATTAGCGGGGGGGAGCACAGATACGCAGTATTTT
TRBD2	TRBJ2-1	TRBV6-5	-	CASSYSGRSYNEQFF	TGTGCCAGCAGTTATAGCGGGAGGTCCTACAATGAGCAGTTCTTC
-	TRBJ2-7	TRBV10-3	few	CAISGADRGSYEQYF	TGTGCCATCAGTGGGGCGGACAGAGGCTCCTACGAGCAGTACTTC
TRBD1	TRBJ1-5	TRBV6-4	-	CASSARQGQGNQPQHF	TGTGCCAGCAGTGCTCGCCAGGGACAGGGCAATCAGCCCCAGCATTTT
TRBD2	TRBJ2-1	TRBV5-1	once	CASSSGLAGVDEQFF	TGCGCCAGCAGTTCGGGACTAGCGGGAGTGGATGAGCAGTTCTTC
TRBD1	TRBJ1-2	TRBV27	-	CASSNLKTGENNYGYTF	TGTGCCAGCAGTAATTTAAAGACAGGGGAAAATAACTATGGCTACACCTTC
TRBD1	TRBJ1-5	TRBV28	-	CASTLNPGQGDQPQHF	TGTGCCAGCACGCTAAATCCGGGACAGGGGGATCAGCCCCAGCATTTT
TRBD1	TRBJ1-1	TRBV5-1	few	CASSFTHRGEGKIF	TGCGCCAGCAGCTTCACCCACAGGGGAGAGGGCAAAATCTTT
-	TRBJ2-7	TRBV30	-	CAWRAGIYEQYF	TGTGCCTGGAGGGCGGGGATCTACGAGCAGTACTTC
-	TRBJ2-6	TRBV5-1	-	CASSSTGTIGANVLTF	TGCGCCAGCAGCTCTACCGGGACAATTGGGGCCAACGTCCTGACTTTC
TRBD2	TRBJ2-7	TRBV29-1	few	CSARAGGSGEQYF	TGCAGCGCCAGAGCGGGAGGAAGCGGCGAGCAGTACTTC
-	TRBJ2-3	TRBV7-9	few	CASSSGTDTQYF	TGTGCCAGCAGCTCCGGCACAGATACGCAGTATTTT
TRBD1	TRBJ2-7	TRBV27	-	CAREPGQTYEQYF	TGTGCCAGGGAACCGGGACAGACCTACGAGCAGTACTTC
-	TRBJ2-3	TRBV30	-	CASDSVTLEDTQYF	TGTGCCTCTGACAGCGTAACACTGGAAGATACGCAGTATTTT
-	TRBJ2-7	TRBV2	-	CASAARYEQYF	TGTGCCAGCGCAGCGCGGTACGAGCAGTACTTC
TRBD2	TRBJ2-3	TRBV2	-	CASSGIAGGPSTDTQYF	TGTGCCAGCAGTGGGATAGCGGGGGGCCCTAGCACAGATACGCAGTATTTT
-	TRBJ1-1	TRBV5-6	-	CASSFVTGENTEAFF	TGTGCCAGCAGCTTTGTAACGGGAGAGAACACTGAAGCTTTCTTT